A single sample gave rise to the 28 T cell receptor beta chains below, sequenced in a study of blood T cell repertoires in COVID-19. Here immunoSEQ multiplex PCR was the method, and the copy in TCRdb shows in-frame clones only, minus some. The sample contains hundreds of thousands of clones, 70% to 90% of which appear only once. The sample was peripheral blood. These receptors were collected from a woman aged 40 to 55 who had recovered from COVID-19.

In its sample, this clone was seen once. The chain employs TRBV7-3 and TRBJ2-7; 8 bases align to TRBD1. With 4 bases clipped from V and 6 bases from J, the junction kept 5 bases outside the gene matches. This CDR3 is built from 13 residues. Germline CDR1 and CDR2: SGHTA and FQGTGA. CDR3 loop: CASSSGTGGEQYF. DNA of the CDR3: TGTGCCAGCAGCTCAGGGACAGGAGGCGAGCAGTACTTC.

The count of this clone is one. This chain joins TRBV5-1 and TRBJ2-2, with 12 bases lining up with TRBD2. Losses at the gene ends were 6 bases for V and 2 bases for J; bases not matched to a gene: 2. Germline V CDR1 and CDR2: SGHRS, YFSETQ. The CDR3 length is 15 residues. The CDR3 region has the DNA TGCGCCAGCAACGGACTAGCGGGAAACACCGGGGAGCTGTTTTTT. It yields the protein CASNGLAGNTGELFF.

The chain joins TRBV6-6 to TRBJ2-5; 11 nucleotides line up with TRBD2. The CDR3 consists of 14 residues. The germline CDR1 and CDR2 sequences are MNHNY and SVGAGI (reference sequence). V shed 6 bases, J shed 4 bases, and the junction held 4 bases outside the gene matches. In nucleotides, the CDR3 is TGTGCCAGCAGCGTAACTAGCGGGAGAGAGACCCAGTACTTC. Protein product: CASSVTSGRETQYF.

This clone has just a few counts. The chain uses TRBV7-2 and TRBJ2-7; 15 nucleotides line up with TRBD2. This CDR3 is built from 16 residues. Germline-derived CDR1 and CDR2 are SGHTA and FQGNSA. V gave up 5 bases and J gave up 2 bases; unmatched junction bases: 4. CDR3 bases: TGTGCCAGCAGCCTGCGGACTAGCGGGGGGGCCTACGAGCAGTACTTC. It translates to CASSLRTSGGAYEQYF.

This clone was detected many times. The V call is TRBV2, the J call TRBJ1-4, with unresolved D. Trimming took off 3 bases at V and 0 bases at J, with 8 bases between the two ends. Germline-derived CDR1 and CDR2 are SNHLY and FYNNEI. This CDR3 spans 15 amino acids. The CDR3 protein is CASSEPGSTNEKLFF. CDR3 DNA sequence: TGTGCCAGCAGTGAGCCGGGATCAACTAATGAAAAACTGTTTTTT.

The V and J genes are TRBV11-2 and TRBJ2-7, with 8 bases that match TRBD2. CDR3 length: 14 residues. In germline, CDR1 is SGHAT, CDR2 FQNNGV. V gave up 4 bases and J gave up 3 bases; unmatched junction bases: 5. CDR3 nucleotide sequence: TGTGCCAGCAGCTCGGCTAGCGGGCGCTACGAGCAGTACTTC. The encoded protein is CASSSASGRYEQYF.

In DNA form, the CDR3 reads TGTGCCAGCAGCGTAGGGCCAGCGCGGGGGACCTACGAGCAGTACTTC. This gives the protein CASSVGPARGTYEQYF. The J gene is TRBJ2-7, the V gene TRBV9; TRBD2 aligns across 7 bases. With V trimmed by 0 bases and J by 2 bases, 8 bases remained unmatched. This CDR3 region has 16 residues. Germline CDR1 is SGDLS and CDR2 is YYNGEE.

The chain joins TRBV9 to TRBJ2-7; maybe TRBD2 (5 bases). Trimming cost V 0 bases and J 7 bases, with 11 bases left between them. The V gene's germline CDR1 is SGDLS and CDR2 YYNGEE. The CDR3 consists of 13 residues. The CDR3 loop reads CASSVATRGEQYF. The DNA of the CDR3 is TGTGCCAGCAGCGTAGCTACTAGAGGGGAGCAGTACTTC.

The genes are TRBV5-1 and TRBJ2-1, with D possibly being TRBD1 (5 bases). Germline V CDR1 and CDR2: SGHRS, YFSETQ. The CDR3 extends over 13 amino acids. V was pared by 4 bases and J by 3 bases, with 8 bases between. In DNA, the CDR3 is TGCGCCAGCAGCCCCAGGGACTACAATGAGCAGTTCTTC. Translating it yields CASSPRDYNEQFF.

This chain joins TRBV18 and TRBJ1-4; possible D gene TRBD1, 5 bases. V lost 3 bases, J lost 4 bases, and 15 bases lay in between. The germline V gene encodes CDR1 KGHSH and CDR2 LQKENI. CDR3 length: 16 residues. CDR3 amino acids: CASSPGHGVINEKLFF. The CDR3, as DNA: TGTGCCAGCTCACCGGGGCACGGCGTTATTAATGAAAAACTGTTTTTT.

The genes are TRBV11-3 and TRBJ2-5; TRBD2 agrees at 14 bases. The CDR3 has 16 amino acids. Germline CDR1 is SGHNT and CDR2 is YENEEA. J lost 2 bases, V lost 5 bases, and 4 bases had no gene match. The CDR3 region has the DNA TGTGCCAGCAGCCCGGGACTAGCGGGAGCACAAGAGACCCAGTACTTC. Translating it yields CASSPGLAGAQETQYF.

This rearrangement joins TRBV5-1 to TRBJ2-3; maybe TRBD2 (6 bases). V was cut by 4 bases and J by 2 bases, with 17 bases left in between. The CDR3 extends over 16 amino acids. Germline V CDR1 and CDR2: SGHRS, YFSETQ. The CDR3 nucleotides are TGCGCCAGCAGCCCCATGGCAGGGACTCACACAGATACGCAGTATTTT. Protein product: CASSPMAGTHTDTQYF.

The chain is built from TRBV27 and TRBJ1-6, with D tentatively TRBD1 (5 bases). The CDR3 sequence is 15 residues long. The germline CDR1 and CDR2 sequences are MNHEY and SMNVEV (reference sequence). Trimming removed 5 bases at V and 12 bases at J, with 20 bases between. CDR3 sequence: CASSPRQGAVGPLHF. The CDR3 DNA sequence: TGTGCCAGCAGTCCCAGGCAGGGCGCCGTAGGACCCCTCCACTTT.

This chain uses TRBV19 with TRBJ2-2, with D possibly TRBD1 on 6 matching bases. V shed 5 bases and J shed 0 bases, with 10 bases lying between them. Germline V gives CDR1 LNHDA, CDR2 SQIVND (reference sequence). This CDR3 is 15 amino acids long. The CDR3 reads CASSVDSANTGELFF. Written as DNA, the CDR3 is TGTGCCAGTAGTGTGGACAGCGCGAACACCGGGGAGCTGTTTTTT.

The chain recombines TRBV7-6 with TRBJ2-3; weak D call: TRBD2 (6 bases). The CDR3 covers 17 residues. Trimming pared 4 bases from V and 1 base from J, leaving 18 bases between. Germline V gene data show CDR1 as SGHVS and CDR2 as FNYEAQ. CDR3 DNA sequence: TGTGCCAGCAGCTCAGCTTTTGGAGGGGAGGGCACAGATACGCAGTATTTT. Translating it yields CASSSAFGGEGTDTQYF.

The chain employs TRBV19 and TRBJ2-7; 10 bases align to TRBD1. V was clipped by 6 bases and J by 2 bases; unmatched bases: 10. Germline V lookup: CDR1 LNHDA, CDR2 SQIVND (reference sequence). This CDR3 is 16 amino acids long. The CDR3 region has the DNA TGTGCCAGTAGGAAGGACGGGACAGGGGATACCTACGAGCAGTACTTC. Its protein product is CASRKDGTGDTYEQYF.

The V gene is TRBV29-1, the J gene TRBJ1-1; 10 bases agree with TRBD1. Per the germline V gene, CDR1 is SQVTM and CDR2 is ANQGSEA. The CDR3 length is 14 residues. J gave up 8 bases and V 5 bases, and 11 bases lay outside the gene matches. The CDR3 DNA follows: TGCAGCGTTAAGGCTACTCCGGGACAGGGGGAAGCTTTCTTT. Protein: CSVKATPGQGEAFF. The variable domain in full, completed from reference TRBV29-1 and TRBJ1-1, reads SAVISQKPSRDICQRGTSLTIQCQVDSQVTMMFWYRQQPGQSLTLIATANQGSEATYESGFVIDKFPISRPNLTFSTLTVSNMSPEDSSIYLCSVKATPGQGEAFFGQGTRLTVV.

The gene calls are TRBV15 and TRBJ1-2; 8 nucleotides agree with TRBD1. Germline V gene lookup returns CDR1 LNHNV and CDR2 YYDKDF (reference sequence). CDR3 length: 16 amino acids. Trimming removed 1 base from V and 2 bases from J; junction bases left unmatched: 6. The chain's CDR3 is CATSRVTGALNYGYTF. CDR3 nucleotides: TGTGCCACCAGCAGAGTGACAGGGGCGCTAAACTATGGCTACACCTTC.

V usage is TRBV9 and J usage is TRBJ2-1; 7 bases agree with TRBD1. The CDR3 contains 16 residues. The ends lost 4 bases at V and 4 bases at J; junction bases unmatched: 11. The germline CDR1 and CDR2 sequences are SGDLS and YYNGEE. The chain's CDR3 is CASSKMPGQRYNEQFF. Here the CDR3 DNA reads TGTGCCAGCAGCAAAATGCCGGGACAGAGGTACAATGAGCAGTTCTTC.

The chain links TRBV19 to TRBJ1-4; TRBD1 agrees at 9 bases. The CDR3 runs 16 residues. The V gene's germline CDR1 is LNHDA and CDR2 SQIVND (reference sequence). V was clipped by 3 bases and J by 3 bases; unmatched bases: 5. The DNA of the CDR3 is TGTGCCAGTAGTATTCGCGGGACAGGGCCTAATGAAAAACTGTTTTTT. It encodes CASSIRGTGPNEKLFF.

This clone has a handful of counts. The chain employs TRBV25-1 and TRBJ1-2, with D maybe TRBD1 (5 bases). In germline, CDR1 is MGHDK, CDR2 SYGVNS. The ends were cut back, 2 bases at V and 7 bases at J, with 5 bases in the middle. The CDR3 consists of 11 residues. The CDR3 region is CASSEGAGYTF. In DNA form, the CDR3 reads TGTGCCAGCAGTGAAGGGGCTGGCTACACCTTC.

This clone has just one count. V usage is TRBV27 and J usage is TRBJ2-5, with 7 bases lining up with TRBD1. The CDR3 covers 17 residues. V shed 7 bases, J shed 5 bases, and the junction held 19 bases outside the gene matches. Germline V CDR1 and CDR2: MNHEY, SMNVEV (reference sequence). This chain's CDR3 is CASTPWGIRQGVETQYF. For the CDR3, the DNA is TGTGCCAGCACTCCATGGGGGATCAGACAGGGCGTCGAGACCCAGTACTTC.

V and J are TRBV11-2 and TRBJ2-3; D is uncertain. Germline values: CDR1 SGHAT, CDR2 FQNNGV. V lost 2 bases and J lost 1, with 4 bases in between. The CDR3 loop spans 13 amino acids. The CDR3, as DNA: TGTGCCAGCAGCTTACCCGGCACAGATACGCAGTATTTT. Translation gives CASSLPGTDTQYF.

The gene calls are TRBV6-5 and TRBJ2-5, with D uncertain. Germline V gene data show CDR1 as MNHEY and CDR2 as SVGAGI. This CDR3 has 13 residues. V lost 7 bases to trimming and J lost 1 base, with 10 bases between them. The CDR3 here is CASILGFQETQYF. DNA for the CDR3: TGTGCCAGCATCCTAGGATTCCAAGAGACCCAGTACTTC.

This clone was observed once. The chain carries TRBV6-5 and TRBJ1-6; 8 bases line up with TRBD1. The CDR3 covers 16 residues. Germline CDR1 MNHEY, CDR2 SVGAGI. V lost 4 bases and J lost 10; bases outside the gene matches: 12. DNA for the CDR3: TGTGCCAGCAGTTTCGGCCGGGACAGGTCTTCGTCACCCCTCCACTTT. It specifies CASSFGRDRSSSPLHF.

This chain links TRBV11-2 with TRBJ1-6, with TRBD1 matching over 9 bases. J gave up 7 bases and V 1 base, and 2 bases lay outside the gene matches. CDR1 SGHAT and CDR2 FQNNGV come from the germline V gene. The CDR3 covers 15 residues. CDR3 nucleotide sequence: TGTGCCAGCAGCTTAGTGGGGACAGGGAATTCACCCCTCCACTTT. Residues: CASSLVGTGNSPLHF.

The chain joins TRBV23-1 to TRBJ2-4; D is undetermined. Being an ORF, TRBV23-1 has a function that is uncertain. Between the trimmed V and J ends, which lost 0 bases and 0 bases, there was a span of 12 bases. The length of the CDR3 is 17 residues. CDR3 in DNA: TGCGCCAGCAGTCAATCCGACTCGCCTCTAGCCAAAAACATTCAGTACTTC. Its translation is CASSQSDSPLAKNIQYF.

The chain couples TRBV7-2 to TRBJ2-7; D remains ambiguous. Trimming left V 0 bases short and J 6 bases short, with 6 bases between. The CDR3 sequence is 12 residues long. Germline CDR1 reads SGHTA; CDR2 reads FQGNSA. The CDR3 sequence: CASSLARFEQYF. In DNA, the CDR3 is TGTGCCAGCAGCTTAGCGCGGTTCGAGCAGTACTTC.